These T cell receptor beta chains were read from a single sample in a study of identical twins. In TCRdb, the 5' RACE reads were re-called with MiXCR into one record per CDR3 protein. The sample carries approximately 230,000 distinct CDR3 sequences, about 6.7% recorded once. The same data also went into a second study, on T cells expressing NK-cell markers.

Sequenced sample: CD8+ T cells sorted from blood. The receptor set was obtained from a woman aged 18-29 years in good health. Each CDR3 is given with its conserved first and last residue. Each record gives: D gene, V gene, clone size, J gene, CDR3 protein, CDR3 DNA. D genes are given only for firm matches. For some rows the clone size is stated as once, few or many, or as a class when expanded; others skip it.

>NA|TRBV12-3/TRBV12-4|many|TRBJ1-5
CASQAGYQNQPQHF
TGTGCCAGCCAGGCTGGGTACCAGAATCAGCCCCAGCATTTT
>NA|TRBV7-8|many|TRBJ1-6
CASSLNRVPYNSPLHF
TGTGCCAGCAGCTTAAACAGGGTCCCCTATAATTCACCCCTCCACTTT
>NA|TRBV7-8|few|TRBJ2-3
CASSHSPLERFTDTQYF
TGTGCCAGCAGCCATAGCCCACTAGAGCGGTTCACAGATACGCAGTATTTT
>TRBD1|TRBV5-5|many|TRBJ2-1
CASSLGGQGEQFF
TGTGCCAGCAGCTTGGGGGGACAGGGTGAGCAGTTCTTC
>NA|TRBV20-1|many|TRBJ2-1
CSARALLGGYNEQFF
TGCAGTGCTCGGGCGTTGCTTGGGGGCTACAATGAGCAGTTCTTC
>NA|TRBV25-1|few|TRBJ1-2
CASTPGRGFYGYTF
TGTGCCAGCACGCCAGGGCGAGGATTCTATGGCTACACCTTC
>NA|TRBV5-1|few|TRBJ2-7
CASSLGFKPGEQYF
TGCGCCAGCAGCTTGGGTTTTAAGCCGGGCGAGCAGTACTTC
>NA|TRBV7-9|few|TRBJ2-6
CAYSGIGANVLTF
TGTGCTTATTCCGGAATTGGGGCCAACGTCCTGACTTTC
>TRBD1|TRBV2|NA|TRBJ2-2
CASRAGTGGPGELFF
TGTGCCAGCAGAGCCGGGACAGGGGGCCCCGGGGAGCTGTTTTTT
>NA|TRBV9|many|TRBJ2-2
CASSVAGIRGELFF
TGTGCCAGCAGCGTAGCCGGGATTCGCGGGGAGCTGTTTTTT
>NA|TRBV9|few|TRBJ2-7
CASSVGSPDYEQYF
TGTGCCAGCAGCGTAGGAAGTCCCGACTACGAGCAGTACTTC
>NA|TRBV5-6|few|TRBJ1-2
CASSQGPYGYTF
TGTGCCAGCAGCCAGGGCCCGTATGGCTACACCTTC
>NA|TRBV15|NA|TRBJ2-6
CATSRGGHSGANVLTF
TGTGCCACCAGCAGAGGGGGGCACTCTGGGGCCAACGTCCTGACTTTC
>NA|TRBV30|NA|TRBJ2-1
CAWIPPTLGEQFF
TGTGCCTGGATCCCTCCGACACTCGGTGAGCAGTTCTTC
>TRBD1|TRBV12-3/TRBV12-4|few|TRBJ1-1
CASSLRQGRGVNTEAFF
TGTGCCAGCAGTCTCCGACAGGGTAGAGGTGTGAACACTGAAGCTTTCTTT
>NA|TRBV5-6|many|TRBJ1-1
CASSLVAGEASTEAFF
TGTGCCAGCAGCTTGGTGGCGGGGGAGGCGAGCACTGAAGCTTTCTTT
>TRBD1|TRBV29-1|many|TRBJ1-1
CSVTGDRTEAFF
TGCAGCGTGACGGGGGACAGAACTGAAGCTTTCTTT
>TRBD2|TRBV7-6|few|TRBJ2-1
CASSQGLASNEQFF
TGTGCCAGCAGCCAGGGACTAGCCTCCAATGAGCAGTTCTTC
>NA|TRBV7-8|many|TRBJ1-1
CASSWRFSAHTEAFF
TGTGCCAGCAGCTGGAGATTTTCGGCTCACACTGAAGCTTTCTTT
>TRBD1|TRBV6-1|NA|TRBJ1-2
CASRPDRNYGYTF
TGTGCCAGCAGACCGGACAGGAACTATGGCTACACCTTC
>NA|TRBV4-3|few|TRBJ2-3
CASSQGPQRVGEYTQYF
TGCGCCAGCAGCCAAGGTCCCCAGAGGGTTGGGGAGTATACGCAGTATTTT
>NA|TRBV4-2|NA|TRBJ2-1
CASSLTAEGFNEQFF
TGTGCCAGCAGCCTGACCGCCGAAGGTTTCAATGAGCAGTTCTTC
>NA|TRBV20-1|few|TRBJ2-7
CSVPWGRSSDEQYF
TGCAGTGTCCCATGGGGGAGGTCATCTGACGAGCAGTACTTC
>TRBD2|TRBV7-9|NA|TRBJ2-1
CASSLAQTSGSFYEQFF
TGTGCCAGCAGCTTAGCCCAAACTAGCGGGAGTTTCTATGAGCAGTTCTTC
>TRBD2|TRBV4-3|NA|TRBJ2-7
CASSQGLAVHEQYF
TGCGCCAGCAGCCAGGGTCTAGCGGTCCACGAGCAGTACTTC
>NA|TRBV5-1|few|TRBJ1-2
CASSLGLGPGGYTF
TGCGCCAGCAGCCTAGGACTCGGTCCCGGCGGCTACACCTTC
>NA|TRBV11-3|few|TRBJ2-7
CASSPTNDRVSYEQYF
TGTGCCAGCAGCCCGACGAACGACAGAGTCTCCTACGAGCAGTACTTC
>NA|TRBV10-3|few|TRBJ1-2
CAISDKGPLWGYTF
TGTGCCATCAGTGACAAGGGGCCCCTTTGGGGCTACACCTTC
>NA|TRBV5-1|many|TRBJ2-7
CASSPLGAGSYEQYF
TGCGCCAGCAGCCCCCTTGGGGCGGGGTCCTACGAGCAGTACTTC
>TRBD1|TRBV4-1|many|TRBJ2-7
CASSQDGTASSYEQYF
TGCGCCAGCAGCCAAGACGGGACAGCAAGCTCCTACGAGCAGTACTTC
>NA|TRBV7-9|many|TRBJ2-1
CASSLEVDYNEQFF
TGTGCCAGCAGCTTAGAAGTAGATTACAATGAGCAGTTCTTC
>TRBD2|TRBV28|many|TRBJ2-1
CASSPRWEGPYNEQFF
TGTGCCAGCAGTCCACGGTGGGAGGGCCCCTACAATGAGCAGTTCTTC
>TRBD2|TRBV7-9|many|TRBJ2-3
CASSSSRGRESTDTQYF
TGTGCCAGCAGCTCCTCTAGAGGGCGGGAGAGCACAGATACGCAGTATTTT
>NA|TRBV4-3|NA|TRBJ1-4
CASSQDVGARGVKLFF
TGCGCCAGCAGCCAAGATGTCGGGGCACGAGGTGTAAAACTGTTTTTT
>TRBD2|TRBV29-1|many|TRBJ2-3
CSVEGSGDRTDTQYF
TGCAGCGTTGAGGGTAGCGGGGATCGGACAGATACGCAGTATTTT
>NA|TRBV5-1|few|TRBJ1-1
CASSFRGRTFLEMKTEAFF
TGCGCCAGCAGCTTTAGAGGGAGGACCTTCCTGGAAATGAAAACTGAAGCTTTCTTT
>NA|TRBV11-2|many|TRBJ2-2
CASSLLSGRNVGELFF
TGTGCCAGCAGCTTACTGTCCGGCCGGAATGTGGGGGAGCTGTTTTTT
>NA|TRBV6-2/TRBV6-3|few|TRBJ2-7
CASSYSKDGRDSYEQYF
TGTGCCAGCAGTTACTCGAAGGACGGTAGAGACTCCTACGAGCAGTACTTC
>NA|TRBV7-9|NA|TRBJ1-2
CASSFQAPWGYTF
TGTGCCAGCAGCTTCCAGGCCCCCTGGGGCTACACCTTC
>NA|TRBV30|NA|TRBJ2-2
CACDLGVSRTGELFF
TGTGCCTGCGACCTCGGAGTGAGCAGGACCGGGGAGCTGTTTTTT
>NA|TRBV15|NA|TRBJ2-1
CATSIPQALHNEQFF
TGTGCCACCAGCATCCCACAAGCTTTGCACAATGAGCAGTTCTTC
>NA|TRBV14|many|TRBJ2-6
CASSQPGRSGANVLTF
TGTGCCAGCAGCCAACCTGGACGCTCTGGGGCCAACGTCCTGACTTTC
>NA|TRBV10-3|NA|TRBJ2-1
CAISEGRGHGNEQFF
TGTGCCATCAGTGAAGGAAGGGGCCATGGGAATGAGCAGTTCTTC
>TRBD1|TRBV7-9|few|TRBJ2-3
CASSQLRQGKHTDTQYF
TGTGCCAGCAGCCAACTCCGACAGGGGAAACACACAGATACGCAGTATTTT
>NA|TRBV7-2|few|TRBJ2-5
CASSTPGEETQYF
TGTGCCAGCAGCACTCCGGGGGAAGAGACCCAGTACTTC